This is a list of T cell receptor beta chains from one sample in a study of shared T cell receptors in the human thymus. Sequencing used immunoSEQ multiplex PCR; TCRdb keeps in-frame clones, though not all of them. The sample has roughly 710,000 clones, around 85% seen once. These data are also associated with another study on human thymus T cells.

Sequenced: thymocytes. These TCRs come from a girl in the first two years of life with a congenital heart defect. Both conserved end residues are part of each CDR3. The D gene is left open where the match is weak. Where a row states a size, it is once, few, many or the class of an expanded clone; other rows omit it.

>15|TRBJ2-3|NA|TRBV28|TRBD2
CASSLGAGPGDTQYF
TGTGCCAGCAGTTTAGGAGCGGGGCCTGGGGATACGCAGTATTTT
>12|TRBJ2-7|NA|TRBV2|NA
CASLHRTYEQYF
TGTGCCAGCCTCCATAGAACCTACGAGCAGTACTTC
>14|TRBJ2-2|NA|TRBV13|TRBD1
CASSSTGGTGELFF
TGTGCCAGCAGCTCTACAGGGGGCACCGGGGAGCTGTTTTTT
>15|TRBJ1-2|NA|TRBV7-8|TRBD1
CASSPPDRGVGGYTF
TGTGCCAGCAGCCCTCCGGACAGGGGAGTTGGCGGCTACACCTTC
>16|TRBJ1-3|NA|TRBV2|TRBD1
CASTKTDRVSGNTIYF
TGTGCCAGCACCAAGACAGACAGGGTCTCCGGAAACACCATATATTTT
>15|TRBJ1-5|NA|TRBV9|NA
CASSRGSHSNQPQHF
TGTGCCAGCAGCCGAGGGAGCCATAGCAATCAGCCCCAGCATTTT
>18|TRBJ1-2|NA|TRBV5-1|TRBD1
CASSLRTGVPIPNYGYTF
TGCGCCAGCAGCCTCCGAACAGGGGTCCCAATACCTAACTATGGCTACACCTTC
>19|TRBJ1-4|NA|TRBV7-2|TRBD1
CASSARKDRGRSGNEKLFF
TGTGCCAGCAGCGCGAGGAAGGACAGGGGCCGCTCGGGAAATGAAAAACTGTTTTTT
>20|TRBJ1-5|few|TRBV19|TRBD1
CASSIETGTGFTPVGQPQHF
TGTGCCAGTAGTATAGAGACCGGGACAGGGTTTACGCCAGTCGGTCAGCCCCAGCATTTT
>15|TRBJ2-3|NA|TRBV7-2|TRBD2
CASSSGTTSTDTQYF
TGTGCCAGCAGCTCCGGGACTACCAGCACAGATACGCAGTATTTT
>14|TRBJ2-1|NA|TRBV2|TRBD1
CASSIGQGGNEQFF
TGTGCCAGCAGTATTGGACAGGGGGGCAATGAGCAGTTCTTC
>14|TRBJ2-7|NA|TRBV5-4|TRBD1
CASSGDRPPYEQYF
TGTGCCAGCAGCGGGGACAGACCCCCCTACGAGCAGTACTTC
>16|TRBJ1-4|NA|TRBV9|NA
CASGKRATGREEKLFF
TGTGCCAGCGGAAAGAGAGCCACAGGGAGGGAAGAAAAACTGTTTTTT
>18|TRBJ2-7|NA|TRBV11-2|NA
CASSLDRQGIVVPYEQYF
TGTGCCAGCAGCTTAGATCGCCAGGGGATTGTTGTTCCCTACGAGCAGTACTTC
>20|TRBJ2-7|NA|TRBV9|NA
CASSVGLSGVDRHKRNEQYF
TGTGCCAGCAGCGTAGGTCTTAGTGGGGTTGACCGCCACAAGCGGAACGAGCAGTACTTC
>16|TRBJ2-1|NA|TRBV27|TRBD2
CASSPGLAGVFNEQFF
TGTGCCAGTTCTCCGGGACTAGCGGGCGTTTTCAATGAGCAGTTCTTC
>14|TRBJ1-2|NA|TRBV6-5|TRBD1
CASKGQEGIYGYTF
TGTGCCAGCAAAGGACAGGAGGGGATCTATGGCTACACCTTC
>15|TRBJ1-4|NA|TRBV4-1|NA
CASSPRTVVNEKLFF
TGCGCCAGCAGCCCGCGGACAGTAGTAAATGAAAAACTGTTTTTT
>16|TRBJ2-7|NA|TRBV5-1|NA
CASSLETGLSSYEQYF
TGCGCCAGCAGCTTAGAAACAGGGCTTAGCTCCTACGAGCAGTACTTC
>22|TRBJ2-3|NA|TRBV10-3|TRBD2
CAITNKTPGLAGGSGWVDTQYF
TGTGCCATCACGAACAAAACCCCGGGACTAGCGGGGGGTAGCGGGTGGGTAGATACGCAGTATTTT
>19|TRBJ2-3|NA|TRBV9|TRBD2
CASSVGLAGALHSTDTQYF
TGTGCCAGCAGCGTAGGCCTAGCGGGGGCCCTCCATAGCACAGATACGCAGTATTTT
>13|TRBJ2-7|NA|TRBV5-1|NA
CASSFDRDYEQYF
TGCGCCAGCAGCTTCGACAGAGACTACGAGCAGTACTTC
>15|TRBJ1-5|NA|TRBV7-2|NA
CASSLGAPVNQPQHF
TGTGCCAGCAGCTTAGGGGCACCCGTCAATCAGCCCCAGCATTTT
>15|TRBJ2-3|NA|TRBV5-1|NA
CASSLAGQWTDTQYF
TGCGCCAGCAGCTTAGCGGGACAATGGACAGATACGCAGTATTTT
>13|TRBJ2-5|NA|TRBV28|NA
CASRGGVMETQYF
TGTGCCAGCAGAGGGGGAGTGATGGAGACCCAGTACTTC
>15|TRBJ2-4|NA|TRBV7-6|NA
CASSLAPRSENIQYF
TGTGCCAGCAGCTTAGCCCCTAGGTCAGAAAACATTCAGTACTTC
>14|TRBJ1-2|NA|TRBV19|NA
CASSISVEDYGYTF
TGTGCCAGTAGTATTTCGGTTGAGGACTATGGCTACACCTTC
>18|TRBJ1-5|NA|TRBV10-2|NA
CASSRIRKDGDSNQPQHF
TGCGCCAGCAGTAGAATCCGAAAAGACGGGGATAGCAATCAGCCCCAGCATTTT
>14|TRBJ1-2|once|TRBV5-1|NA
CASSLVGAPVGYTF
TGCGCCAGCAGCTTGGTGGGCGCACCTGTCGGCTACACCTTC